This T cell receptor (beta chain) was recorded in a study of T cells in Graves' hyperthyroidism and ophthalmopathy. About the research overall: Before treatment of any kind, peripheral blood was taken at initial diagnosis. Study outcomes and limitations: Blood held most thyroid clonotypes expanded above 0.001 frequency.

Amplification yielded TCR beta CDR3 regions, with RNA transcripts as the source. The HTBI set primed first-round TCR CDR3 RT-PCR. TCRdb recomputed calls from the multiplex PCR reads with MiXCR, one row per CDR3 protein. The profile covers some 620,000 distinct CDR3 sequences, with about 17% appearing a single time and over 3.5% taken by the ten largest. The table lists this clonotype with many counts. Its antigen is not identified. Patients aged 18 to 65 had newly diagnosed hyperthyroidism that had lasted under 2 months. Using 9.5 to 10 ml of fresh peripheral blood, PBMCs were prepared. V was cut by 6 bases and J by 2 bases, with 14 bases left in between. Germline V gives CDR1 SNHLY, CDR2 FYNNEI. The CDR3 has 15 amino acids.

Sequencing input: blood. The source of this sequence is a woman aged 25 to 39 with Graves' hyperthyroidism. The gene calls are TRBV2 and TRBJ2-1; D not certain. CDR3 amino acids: CASSQRQDAYNEQFF. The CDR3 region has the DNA TGTGCCAGCAGCCAACGACAAGACGCCTACAATGAGCAGTTCTTC.